This TCR beta chain is from a study of cytomegalovirus exposure and HLA in healthy donors. General study points: Later analysis showed TCR association rates varying by HLA locus, highest for DRB1 and lowest for HLA-C. The study recorded 150 to 200 TCR beta chains that were cytomegalovirus-associated. An analysis was carried out later, and it reportedly showed fewer N-insertions in an Asian-associated ancestry cluster than the approximately 700-donor mean.

Amplification used 60 Vbeta primers and 13 Jbeta primers. The authors' processing: In a later analysis, 80 million or so unique TCR beta chains included roughly 11 million shared by two or more donors. Sequenced by immunoSEQ multiplex PCR; TCRdb stores in-frame clones only, minus some. V and J calls and clone size are copied from that table; D and trimming were computed from the DNA. The sample holds over 110,000 clones, roughly four fifths seen once. Turning to this clone: Its matching antigen is unknown. The same CDR3 is also encoded by other DNA sequences in this sample.

Sequenced: PBMCs. This clonotype originated in a woman aged 50 to 65 in good health and CMV-seropositive.

CDR3 in DNA: TGTGCCAGCAGCTTGGTTGGGGGGGGCTATGGCTACACCTTC. This gives the protein CASSLVGGGYGYTF. The chain employs TRBV5-4 and TRBJ1-2; possible D gene TRBD1, 5 bases. V was trimmed by 0 bases and J by 4 bases, leaving 10 bases between them. Germline-derived CDR1 and CDR2 are SGHNT and YYREEE (reference sequence). This CDR3 is built from 14 residues.